The next 8 T cell receptor beta chains were all read from a single sample in a study of blood T cell repertoires in COVID-19. Libraries were prepared by immunoSEQ multiplex PCR; TCRdb keeps only in-frame clonotypes and omits some of them. Among some 460,000 clones listed, around 90% were seen once. Sequencing input: PBMCs or T cells enriched from blood (not recorded which). These receptors were collected from a woman younger than 35 who had recovered from COVID-19.

The chain is built from TRBV7-2 and TRBJ1-1; D gene ambiguous. The V gene's germline CDR1 is SGHTA and CDR2 FQGNSA. Trimming shortened V by 2 bases and J by 0 bases, and 10 bases separated the two germline ends. The CDR3 is 15 residues long. The DNA for the CDR3 is TGTGCCAGCAGCTTAAGTAAGCGGTTGAACACTGAAGCTTTCTTT. It specifies CASSLSKRLNTEAFF.

The genes are TRBV13 and TRBJ2-5; 9 bases align to TRBD2. V lost 1 base to trimming and J lost 0 bases; unmatched junction nucleotides: 6. The length of the CDR3 is 17 residues. Germline values: CDR1 PRHDT, CDR2 FYEKMQ (reference sequence). The CDR3 sequence: CASSLVGSGGNQETQYF. The DNA for the CDR3 is TGTGCCAGCAGCTTAGTGGGTAGCGGGGGAAACCAAGAGACCCAGTACTTC.

The chain couples TRBV7-2 to TRBJ1-2; 10 bases match TRBD1. From germline, CDR1 is SGHTA and CDR2 FQGNSA. CDR3 length equals 13 residues. The trim removed 4 bases at V and 8 bases at J, leaving 4 bases unmatched. The CDR3 sequence: CASSWTGGWGYTF. The CDR3 region has the DNA TGTGCCAGCAGCTGGACAGGGGGTTGGGGCTACACCTTC.

V is TRBV24-1 and J is TRBJ2-3; D is perhaps TRBD1 (5 bases). This CDR3 comprises 15 residues. Germline loops: CDR1 KGHDR, CDR2 SFDVKD. The V end was cut by 4 bases, the J end by 2 bases, with 12 bases between. The CDR3 bases are TGTGCCACCAGTGACCCCGACAGCTACACAGATACGCAGTATTTT. This codes for CATSDPDSYTDTQYF.

In its sample, this clone was seen a few times. This chain uses TRBV7-9 with TRBJ1-1, with 9 bases matching TRBD1. Per the germline V gene, CDR1 is SEHNR and CDR2 is FQNEAQ (reference sequence). V lost 3 bases to trimming and J lost 13 bases; unmatched junction nucleotides: 6. The CDR3 has 12 amino acids. CDR3 sequence reads: CASSLGGQGGFF. In DNA form, the CDR3 reads TGTGCCAGCAGCTTGGGGGGACAGGGAGGTTTCTTT.

The chain has TRBV10-3 and TRBJ2-7; 11 bases are a match to TRBD2. Losses at the gene ends were 3 bases for V and 3 bases for J; bases not matched to a gene: 7. CDR1 is ENHRY, CDR2 SYGVKD, per germline. The CDR3 is 16 residues long. This CDR3 reads CAISDRFGTSGYEQYF. CDR3 sequence (DNA): TGTGCCATCAGTGACCGATTCGGGACTAGCGGCTACGAGCAGTACTTC.

The genes are TRBV14 and TRBJ2-7; D possibly corresponds to TRBD1 (6 bases). This CDR3 has 13 residues. CDR1 SGHDN and CDR2 FVKESK come from the germline V gene. Trimming pared 3 bases from V and 2 bases from J, leaving 8 bases between. The CDR3, as DNA: TGTGCCAGCAGCCACAGGGGACCCTACGAGCAGTACTTC. This encodes CASSHRGPYEQYF.

This clone was observed once. The gene calls are TRBV2 and TRBJ1-2, with 7 bases aligning to TRBD1. Trimming took 6 bases from V and 8 from J; bases not matched to a gene: 6. Germline V lookup: CDR1 SNHLY, CDR2 FYNNEI. This CDR3 contains 12 residues. This CDR3 reads CASRLGQDGYTF. The CDR3 DNA reads as TGTGCCAGCAGGCTCGGACAGGACGGCTACACCTTC.